Shown below are 15 T cell receptor beta chains from a single sample sequenced in a study of control samples from healthy donors and cancer patients. Sequenced by immunoSEQ multiplex PCR; TCRdb stores in-frame clones only, minus some. The table lists about 410,000 clones, over 75% of them singletons. The material sequenced was PBMCs. These receptors came from a man aged 35 to 55 with head and neck cancer.

This clone was seen only a few times. This rearrangement joins TRBV29-1 to TRBJ1-2; TRBD1 matches 8 bases. CDR1 and CDR2 from the germline V gene are SQVTM and ANQGSEA. The CDR3 totals 11 residues. J was trimmed by 8 bases and V by 6 bases; bases with no gene match: 5. The CDR3 is CSVRTGHGYTF. Written as DNA, the CDR3 is TGCAGCGTGCGGACAGGGCACGGCTACACCTTC.

The genes are TRBV2 and TRBJ1-1; D remains ambiguous. CDR3 length equals 13 residues. CDR1 is SNHLY and CDR2 is FYNNEI in the germline V gene. V lost 6 bases and J 2 bases, leaving 10 bases between the germline ends. The CDR3 DNA reads TGTGCCAGCAGGTTGGTACTCAACACTGAAGCTTTCTTT. Its protein is CASRLVLNTEAFF. The complete variable domain, with remaining parts taken from reference TRBV2 and TRBJ1-1, reads EPEVTQTPSHQVTQMGQEVILRCVPISNHLYFYWYRQILGQKVEFLVSFYNNEISEKSEIFDDQFSVERPDGSNFTLKIRSTKLEDSAMYFCASRLVLNTEAFFGQGTRLTVV.

This clone was seen only a few times. For the CDR3, the DNA is TGTGCCAGCAGCGATCCCAGGGAGGAAGCTTTCTTT. Its protein is CASSDPREEAFF. The V gene is TRBV2, the J gene TRBJ1-1, with D maybe TRBD1 (5 bases). The CDR3 has 12 residues. From germline, CDR1 is SNHLY and CDR2 FYNNEI. Trimming took off 6 bases at V and 8 bases at J, with 13 bases between the two ends.

The CDR3 spells CASSSTLETQYF. In nucleotides, the CDR3 is TGTGCCAGCTCAAGTACGTTAGAGACCCAGTACTTC. This chain links TRBV18 with TRBJ2-5; D gene unclear. Trimming took 5 bases from V and 4 from J, leaving 8 bases between them. The CDR3 is 12 residues long. CDR1 and CDR2 from the germline V gene are KGHSH and LQKENI.

The gene calls are TRBV15 and TRBJ1-4, with 9 bases that match TRBD1. The CDR3 is 16 residues long. Germline CDR1 and CDR2: LNHNV and YYDKDF (reference sequence). V trimming: 4 bases; J trimming: 1 base; junction bases outside the gene matches: 4. The CDR3 loop reads CATSTDRGRTNEKLFF. The CDR3 DNA is TGTGCCACCAGCACTGACAGGGGGAGAACTAATGAAAAACTGTTTTTT.

The rearrangement links TRBV4-2 to TRBJ1-5; weak D call: TRBD1 (6 bases). The V gene lost 4 bases and the J gene lost 6 bases, with 25 bases spanning the gap. CDR1 and CDR2 (germline): LGHNA, YNFKEQ. The CDR3 sequence is 18 residues long. In nucleotides, the CDR3 is TGTGCCAGCAGCCCAGAACCAAACACAGGGATCTTTCTTCAGCCCCAGCATTTT. Encoded protein: CASSPEPNTGIFLQPQHF.

The rearrangement links TRBV2 to TRBJ1-1; D is possibly TRBD1 (6 bases). The germline V and J ends were trimmed by 6 bases and 1 base, with 15 bases remaining between them. In germline, CDR1 is SNHLY, CDR2 FYNNEI. The CDR3 is 15 residues long. The CDR3 DNA reads TGTGCCAGCAGACCTCAAGACAGGACGAACACTGAAGCTTTCTTT. Protein product: CASRPQDRTNTEAFF.

J is TRBJ2-2 and V is TRBV3-1 (or the pseudogene TRBV3-2); D gene unclear. Germline assignment: CDR1 LGHDT and CDR2 YNNKEL (reference sequence). V was cut by 2 bases and J by 3 bases, with 7 bases left in between. CDR3 length: 14 residues. The CDR3 coding sequence is TGTGCCAGCAGCCAACTGGGGTACACCGGGGAGCTGTTTTTT. Its protein product is CASSQLGYTGELFF.

V usage is TRBV10-2 and J usage is TRBJ2-5; weak D call: TRBD2 (6 bases). V was shortened by 0 bases and J by 4 bases, with 12 bases between the two germline ends. The CDR3 is 15 amino acids. Germline values: CDR1 WSHSY, CDR2 SAAADI. CDR3 nucleotides: TGCGCCAGCAGTGAGTCGTGGGGGGTGGGAGAGACCCAGTACTTC. As protein: CASSESWGVGETQYF.

The rearrangement links TRBV30 to TRBJ1-1; TRBD1 matches at 8 bases. Germline V lookup: CDR1 GTSNPN, CDR2 SVGIG (reference sequence). J gave up 3 bases and V 2 bases, and 8 bases lay outside the gene matches. This CDR3 spans 15 amino acids. This CDR3 reads CAWSPNRGYDTEAFF. CDR3 DNA: TGTGCCTGGAGTCCAAACAGGGGGTACGACACTGAAGCTTTCTTT.

This rearrangement joins TRBV10-3 to TRBJ2-3; 14 positions agree with TRBD2. Germline loops: CDR1 ENHRY, CDR2 SYGVKD. The junction had 14 bases not matched to a gene; V was cut back by 3 bases and J by 6 bases. The CDR3 is made up of 19 amino acids. CDR3 nucleotides: TGTGCCATCAGTGATTGGGGACTAGCGGGAGACCCGCCGTGGGATACGCAGTATTTT. Protein product: CAISDWGLAGDPPWDTQYF.

This clone appeared once. The chain has TRBV28 and TRBJ1-2; D remains ambiguous. The CDR3 is made up of 13 amino acids. Trimming cost V 6 bases and J 8 bases, with 16 bases left between them. Germline CDR1 and CDR2: MDHEN and SYDVKM. As DNA, the CDR3 is TGTGCCAGCAGGGAGGGAGCTCTGTGGGGCTACACCTTC. It codes for CASREGALWGYTF.

The gene calls are TRBV5-6 and TRBJ1-2; 11 bases agree with TRBD1. This CDR3 has 16 amino acids. With V trimmed by 4 bases and J by 3 bases, 8 bases remained unmatched. Germline V CDR1 and CDR2: SGHDT, YYEEEE. The CDR3: CASSPWDRGKDYGYTF. The CDR3 bases are TGTGCCAGCAGCCCGTGGGACAGGGGGAAGGACTATGGCTACACCTTC. Together with reference TRBV5-6 and TRBJ1-2, the CDR3 gives the full variable domain: DAGVTQSPTHLIKTRGQQVTLRCSPKSGHDTVSWYQQALGQGPQFIFQYYEEEERQRGNFPDRFSGHQFPNYSSELNVNALLLGDSALYLCASSPWDRGKDYGYTFGSGTRLTVV.

The table lists this clone with a count of one. V and J are TRBV29-1 and TRBJ2-1; TRBD2 is a possible D gene (6 bases). Germline assignment: CDR1 SQVTM and CDR2 ANQGSEA. The CDR3 loop spans 14 amino acids. V was shortened by 8 bases and J by 3 bases, with 17 bases between the two germline ends. The CDR3 DNA sequence: TGCAGCTTTCACCCGGGGCGGGGCTACAATGAGCAGTTCTTC. It codes for CSFHPGRGYNEQFF.

V usage is TRBV18 and J usage is TRBJ2-1; 9 bases are a match to TRBD2. This CDR3 region has 16 residues. The V gene's germline CDR1 is KGHSH and CDR2 LQKENI. With V trimmed by 3 bases and J by 2 bases, 5 bases remained unmatched. CDR3 DNA: TGTGCCAGCTCACCTTTTTCTAGCGGGACCTACAATGAGCAGTTCTTC. Encoded protein: CASSPFSSGTYNEQFF.